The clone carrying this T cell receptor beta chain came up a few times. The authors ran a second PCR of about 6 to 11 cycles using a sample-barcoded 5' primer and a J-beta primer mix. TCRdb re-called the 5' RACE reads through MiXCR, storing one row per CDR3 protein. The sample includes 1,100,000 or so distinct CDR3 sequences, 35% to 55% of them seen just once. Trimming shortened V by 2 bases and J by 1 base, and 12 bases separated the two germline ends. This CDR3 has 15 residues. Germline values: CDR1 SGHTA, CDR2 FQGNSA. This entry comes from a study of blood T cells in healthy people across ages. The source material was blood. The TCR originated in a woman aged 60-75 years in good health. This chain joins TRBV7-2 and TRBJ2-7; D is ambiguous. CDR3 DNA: TGTGCCAGCAGCTTAAGCCCCAGCGAATCCTACGAGCAGTACTTC. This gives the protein CASSLSPSESYEQYF.